This is a list of T cell receptor beta chains from one sample in a study of shared clonotypes between healthy human individuals. This table comes from immunoSEQ multiplex PCR, and its TCRdb copy is limited to in-frame clones, with some not included. The sample comprises approximately 740,000 clones, over 90% of which are singletons, and around 24% rests with the top ten. Sequenced material: naive CD8+ T cells sorted from blood. The source of these receptors is a man aged 30 to 39 in good health. The CDR3 runs from the conserved cysteine through the conserved F or W. The order of the fields is CDR3 length, V gene, clone size, D gene, J gene, CDR3 protein, CDR3 DNA. D genes are given only for firm matches. Clone size is stated in some rows and not others, as once, few, many or a class when expanded.

20	TRBV28	once	TRBD2	TRBJ2-1	CASSPREASGRPLAGNEQFF	TGTGCCAGCAGCCCTCGAGAGGCTAGCGGGAGGCCTTTAGCGGGTAATGAGCAGTTCTTC
14	TRBV5-1	NA	NA	TRBJ2-7	CASSRGRVSYEQYF	TGCGCCAGCAGCCGGGGTCGGGTTTCATACGAGCAGTACTTC
14	TRBV27	NA	NA	TRBJ2-5	CASSSIPPRETQYF	TGTGCCAGCAGTTCAATCCCCCCACGAGAGACCCAGTACTTC
17	TRBV11-2	NA	TRBD2	TRBJ2-2	CASSLEAGGGNTGELFF	TGTGCCAGCAGCTTAGAAGCGGGAGGAGGTAACACCGGGGAGCTGTTTTTT
15	TRBV7-2	NA	NA	TRBJ2-3	CASSTFGTDGDTQYF	TGTGCCAGCAGTACCTTTGGTACTGATGGAGATACGCAGTATTTT
13	TRBV29-1	NA	TRBD1	TRBJ1-2	CSVGGTGGHGYTF	TGCAGCGTTGGGGGGACAGGGGGCCATGGCTACACCTTC
15	TRBV28	NA	NA	TRBJ2-4	CASSLRGKGSNIQYF	TGTGCCAGCAGTTTGAGGGGGAAGGGGTCAAACATTCAGTACTTC
14	TRBV5-6	NA	NA	TRBJ2-3	CASNLRAPADTQYF	TGTGCCAGCAACCTAAGAGCCCCCGCAGATACGCAGTATTTT
14	TRBV2	NA	NA	TRBJ2-1	CASSPGTEYNEQFF	TGTGCCAGCAGCCCCGGAACTGAGTACAATGAGCAGTTCTTC
17	TRBV7-9	few	NA	TRBJ2-2	CASSSRGAGVNTGELFF	TGTGCCAGCAGCTCTAGAGGGGCAGGGGTGAACACCGGGGAGCTGTTTTTT
15	TRBV6-5	once	NA	TRBJ2-1	CASSYEGESDNEQFF	TGTGCCAGCAGTTACGAAGGAGAATCGGACAATGAGCAGTTCTTC
17	TRBV19	few	TRBD1	TRBJ2-2	CASSPWTGERNTGELFF	TGTGCCAGTAGTCCATGGACAGGGGAAAGAAACACCGGGGAGCTGTTTTTT
15	TRBV4-1	NA	TRBD1	TRBJ2-7	CASSFRDRDYYEQYF	TGCGCCAGCAGCTTCCGGGACAGGGATTACTACGAGCAGTACTTC
15	TRBV28	NA	TRBD2	TRBJ2-3	CASSQGAGGTDTQYF	TGTGCCAGCAGCCAAGGGGCGGGAGGCACAGATACGCAGTATTTT
14	TRBV7-9	NA	NA	TRBJ2-7	CASSFTSSDYEQYF	TGTGCCAGCAGCTTTACTAGCAGTGACTACGAGCAGTACTTC
20	TRBV15	NA	TRBD2	TRBJ2-3	CATSRAGTSGKWSEGDTQYF	TGTGCCACCAGCAGAGCCGGGACTAGCGGGAAGTGGTCCGAGGGAGATACGCAGTATTTT
15	TRBV5-1	NA	NA	TRBJ2-1	CASSHHGNTNDEQFF	TGCGCCAGCAGCCACCACGGTAATACAAACGATGAGCAGTTCTTC